These 10 T cell receptor beta chains were all obtained from the same sample, sequenced in a study of blood T cell repertoires in COVID-19. Method: immunoSEQ multiplex PCR; TCRdb's copy keeps in-frame clones and lacks some. The sample lists about 220,000 clones, over 65% occurring once. The material sequenced was PBMCs or T cells enriched from blood (not recorded which). These receptor sequences come from a woman aged 60-75 years who had recovered from COVID-19.

This clone turned up a few times. The chain uses TRBV19 and TRBJ1-1; TRBD1 agrees at 7 bases. V trimming: 4 bases; J trimming: 0 bases; junction bases outside the gene matches: 2. The germline CDR1 and CDR2 sequences are LNHDA and SQIVND (reference sequence). The CDR3 loop spans 14 amino acids. The CDR3 sequence is CASSRTGLNTEAFF. CDR3 sequence (DNA): TGTGCCAGTAGTAGGACAGGCTTGAACACTGAAGCTTTCTTT.

The gene calls are TRBV7-2 and TRBJ2-1; D may be TRBD1 (5 bases). The CDR3 has 16 amino acids. Germline V lookup: CDR1 SGHTA, CDR2 FQGNSA. V was shortened by 3 bases and J by 8 bases, with 20 bases between the two germline ends. In DNA form, the CDR3 reads TGTGCCAGCAGCTTGTCCGCTCTCTATGGGGCATATGAGCAGTTCTTC. Translation gives CASSLSALYGAYEQFF.

This clone was recorded once. In nucleotides, the CDR3 is TGTGCCAGCAGCTTAGAGCAGGGTGAAGCTTTCTTT. It codes for CASSLEQGEAFF. This chain links TRBV11-2 with TRBJ1-1; D is possibly TRBD1 (5 bases). The CDR3 loop spans 12 amino acids. Trimming shortened V by 0 bases and J by 7 bases, and 6 bases separated the two germline ends. Germline V CDR1 and CDR2: SGHAT, FQNNGV.

The chain couples TRBV6-6 to TRBJ2-7; the D gene is possibly TRBD2 (6 bases). V lost 4 bases to trimming and J lost 5 bases, with 12 bases between them. The CDR3 is made up of 13 amino acids. The germline gives CDR1 MNHNY, CDR2 SVGAGI (reference sequence). Here the CDR3 DNA reads TGTGCCAGCAGTTCGGGACTTGAAGACGAGCAGTACTTC. It codes for CASSSGLEDEQYF.

This clone was found a few times. V and J are TRBV11-2 and TRBJ2-2, with D possibly TRBD1 on 5 matching bases. The V and J ends lost 3 bases and 3 bases respectively, with 5 bases between them. This CDR3 region has 13 residues. From germline, CDR1 is SGHAT and CDR2 FQNNGV. The CDR3 spells CASSLTDTGELFF. In DNA, the CDR3 is TGTGCCAGCAGCTTGACAGACACCGGGGAGCTGTTTTTT.

This chain uses TRBV7-2 with TRBJ1-6; tentatively, D is TRBD1 (5 bases). Germline V lookup: CDR1 SGHTA, CDR2 FQGNSA. Trimming removed 2 bases at V and 6 bases at J, with 14 bases between. The CDR3 has 16 amino acids. The CDR3 region has the DNA TGTGCCAGCAGCTTATGGGGGGAGCCGGGTAATTCACCCCTCCACTTT. It encodes CASSLWGEPGNSPLHF.

The count of this clone is one. This chain links TRBV5-1 with TRBJ1-5; 10 bases match TRBD1. CDR3 length: 14 amino acids. From germline, CDR1 is SGHRS and CDR2 YFSETQ. J gave up 5 bases and V 3 bases, and 2 bases lay outside the gene matches. The chain's CDR3 is CASSWGQGHQPQHF. The CDR3 DNA is TGCGCCAGCAGCTGGGGACAGGGGCATCAGCCCCAGCATTTT.

This clone has more than one count but fewer than ten. This chain uses TRBV5-1 with TRBJ2-7; no clear D. CDR1 and CDR2 (germline): SGHRS, YFSETQ. Deletions cut 4 bases from V and 0 bases from J, with 14 bases between. This CDR3 has 15 amino acids. CDR3 nucleotides: TGCGCCAGCAGCCCAGATCCCTTACGCTCCTACGAGCAGTACTTC. This encodes CASSPDPLRSYEQYF.

This clone was recorded at least ten times. This chain links TRBV5-8 with TRBJ1-6; D possibly corresponds to TRBD1 (5 bases). The ends were cut back, 0 bases at V and 6 bases at J, with 10 bases in the middle. This CDR3 has 15 amino acids. Germline CDR1 is SGHTS and CDR2 is YDEGEE. CDR3 nucleotides: TGTGCCAGCAGCTTGGGCCTGACAGCTAATTCACCCCTCCACTTT. This translates into CASSLGLTANSPLHF.

This clone has a handful of counts. The J gene is TRBJ2-7, the V gene TRBV6-4; D may be TRBD1 (6 bases). CDR1 is MRHNA and CDR2 is SNTAGT in the germline V gene. The CDR3 loop spans 13 amino acids. V lost 4 bases to trimming and J lost 7 bases, with 14 bases between them. The CDR3 loop is CASSAGDLREQYF. The CDR3 DNA follows: TGTGCCAGCAGTGCAGGGGATTTGCGTGAGCAGTACTTC.